Each of the 15 T cell receptor beta chains below was sequenced from the same sample in a study of neoadjuvant anti-PD-1 for oral cavity cancer. The method was immunoSEQ multiplex PCR; TCRdb's version includes in-frame clones alone and lacks a portion of them. Here the sample spans about 13,000 clones, about three quarters being singletons. Time point indicated: after neoadjuvant nivolumab, at surgical resection. Sequenced material: PBMCs, taken after nivolumab (anti-PD-1) treatment. The receptors originated from a person aged 35-79 years with oral cavity squamous cell carcinoma.

The V and J genes are TRBV19 and TRBJ2-1, with unresolved D. The CDR3 has 14 amino acids. Per germline, CDR1 LNHDA and CDR2 SQIVND (reference sequence). Trimming removed 3 bases at V and 6 bases at J, with 12 bases between. CDR3: CASSIDGRSNEQFF. DNA for the CDR3: TGTGCCAGTAGTATTGATGGCAGATCCAATGAGCAGTTCTTC.

The chain has TRBV6-1 and TRBJ1-2, with a weak D call TRBD1 (5 bases). Trimming took 1 base from V and 8 from J, leaving 11 bases between them. The CDR3 loop spans 13 amino acids. CDR1 is MNHNS and CDR2 is SASEGT in the germline V gene. The CDR3 sequence is CASSEEGRLGYTF. The CDR3 nucleotides are TGTGCCAGCAGTGAAGAGGGACGTCTCGGCTACACCTTC.

This clone was counted once. This sequence joins TRBV11-2 and TRBJ2-5; D is possibly TRBD1 (5 bases). The CDR3 runs to 11 residues. The V and J ends lost 3 bases and 10 bases respectively, with 9 bases between them. CDR1 is SGHAT and CDR2 is FQNNGV in the germline V gene. This CDR3 is CASSLGQVQYF. The DNA of the CDR3 is TGTGCCAGCAGCTTGGGGCAGGTCCAGTACTTC.

The chain combines TRBV4-1 with TRBJ1-3, with D uncertain. The CDR3 runs to 14 residues. The germline CDR1 and CDR2 sequences are MGHRA and YSYEKL. Trimming cost V 1 base and J 1 base, with 5 bases left between them. The CDR3 spells CASSQVLSGNTIYF. CDR3 nucleotides: TGCGCCAGCAGCCAAGTTTTATCTGGAAACACCATATATTTT.

The chain uses TRBV11-1 and TRBJ2-2; the match to TRBD1 covers 7 bases. V shed 5 bases, J shed 1 base, and the junction held 1 base outside the gene matches. The CDR3 spans 14 residues. CDR1 is SGHAT, CDR2 FQDESV, per germline (reference sequence). In DNA form, the CDR3 reads TGTGCCAGCAGCCGGACAGGGAACACCGGGGAGCTGTTTTTT. Translation: CASSRTGNTGELFF.

V is TRBV27 and J is TRBJ2-2, with TRBD1 matching 9 bases. V shed 2 bases and J 5 bases; nucleotides not matched to a gene: 6. The CDR3 has 16 amino acids. CDR1 and CDR2 from the germline V gene are MNHEY and SMNVEV (reference sequence). The CDR3 DNA reads as TGTGCCAGCAGTTTAAAGGGACAGGGCCGGACCGGGGAGCTGTTTTTT. Translating it yields CASSLKGQGRTGELFF.

The chain combines TRBV5-4 with TRBJ2-2; 9 bases line up with TRBD2. The V and J ends lost 4 bases and 6 bases, in that order; junction bases with no gene match: 16. The germline CDR1 and CDR2 sequences are SGHNT and YYREEE (reference sequence). CDR3 length: 18 amino acids. The CDR3 DNA reads as TGTGCCAGCAGCCCCTTTAGGGGGGCTAGCGGGGAGGCCGGGGAGCTGTTTTTT. It encodes CASSPFRGASGEAGELFF.

The CDR3 loop is CASSPQRGFENIQYF. For the CDR3, the DNA is TGTGCCAGCAGCCCGCAAAGGGGTTTTGAGAACATTCAGTACTTC. This chain uses TRBV11-2 with TRBJ2-4; D perhaps matches TRBD1 (5 bases). CDR3 length equals 15 residues. V was shortened by 5 bases and J by 7 bases, with 18 bases between the two germline ends. Germline V lookup: CDR1 SGHAT, CDR2 FQNNGV.

V usage is TRBV10-3 and J usage is TRBJ2-5, with D perhaps TRBD2 (5 bases). Germline V gene lookup returns CDR1 ENHRY and CDR2 SYGVKD. V was trimmed by 2 bases and J by 4 bases, leaving 14 bases between them. There are 15 residues in the CDR3. The CDR3 DNA reads TGTGCCATCAGTGAGCGGGATAATGGGAGAGAGACCCAGTACTTC. This translates into CAISERDNGRETQYF.

The chain combines TRBV29-1 with TRBJ2-7; no reliable D call. Germline V gives CDR1 SQVTM, CDR2 ANQGSEA. The CDR3 contains 11 residues. With 6 bases removed from V and 2 bases from J, the gap between germline ends came to 8 bases. The DNA of the CDR3 is TGCAGCGTGTCGATACCCTACGAGCAGTACTTC. Translation gives CSVSIPYEQYF.

The chain uses TRBV9 and TRBJ1-5, with unresolved D. Trimming removed 4 bases at V and 1 base at J, with 9 bases between. The CDR3 runs to 14 residues. The germline gives CDR1 SGDLS, CDR2 YYNGEE. The CDR3 protein is CASSPGVSNQPQHF. The CDR3 coding sequence is TGTGCCAGCAGCCCCGGGGTGAGCAATCAGCCCCAGCATTTT.

This clone was seen more than once but under ten times. This chain uses TRBV5-5 with TRBJ1-5; D remains unclear. Trimming stripped 2 bases from V and 2 bases from J, with 11 bases between. Germline V gene lookup returns CDR1 SGHKS and CDR2 YYEKEE (reference sequence). The CDR3 extends over 15 amino acids. This chain's CDR3 is CASSFGTTGNQPQHF. The CDR3 coding sequence is TGTGCCAGCAGCTTCGGAACAACCGGCAATCAGCCCCAGCATTTT.

The gene calls are TRBV5-1 and TRBJ2-3; 8 bases are shared with TRBD2. V was clipped by 4 bases and J by 0 bases; unmatched bases: 4. CDR1 SGHRS and CDR2 YFSETQ come from the germline V gene. The CDR3 sequence is 15 residues long. CDR3 coding DNA: TGCGCCAGCAGCACCTCTAGCGGGAGCACAGATACGCAGTATTTT. Amino acid sequence: CASSTSSGSTDTQYF.

This clone was seen more than once but under ten times. The rearrangement uses TRBV19 and TRBJ1-5; weak D call: TRBD1 (6 bases). The CDR3 length is 18 residues. The V gene lost 3 bases and the J gene lost 3 bases, with 21 bases spanning the gap. Per the germline V gene, CDR1 is LNHDA and CDR2 is SQIVND (reference sequence). CDR3: CASSMDRSQGPYNQPQHF. For the CDR3, the DNA is TGTGCCAGTAGTATGGATCGGTCCCAGGGGCCCTACAATCAGCCCCAGCATTTT.

This clone has a handful of counts. This chain links TRBV4-1 with TRBJ2-7, with 8 bases lining up with TRBD2. In germline, CDR1 is MGHRA, CDR2 YSYEKL. Trimming at V came to 4 bases and at J to 0 bases, leaving 2 bases not matched to a gene. The CDR3 covers 14 residues. CDR3 nucleotide sequence: TGCGCCAGCAGCCCAAGCGGGAGCTCCTACGAGCAGTACTTC. This gives the protein CASSPSGSSYEQYF.